The rows below give T cell receptor beta chains drawn from one sample of a study of T cell responses to AZD1222 COVID-19 vaccine. The data were produced by immunoSEQ multiplex PCR, yet TCRdb's version contains in-frame clones alone and is incomplete. The data contain around 99,000 clones, about 89% of them singletons. This material consisted of peripheral blood, taken 28 days after the second AZD1222 dose. These receptors were taken from an adult who received the AZD1222 COVID-19 vaccine. CDR3s include the opening cysteine and the closing phenylalanine or tryptophan. A D gene is named only where the DNA matches it firmly. Clone size is stated in some rows and not others, as once, few, many or a class when expanded.

TRBD2,TRBJ2-1,NA,TRBV7-9,CASSRTSGRPSGQFF,TGTGCCAGCAGCAGGACTAGCGGGAGGCCCTCGGGGCAGTTCTTC
NA,TRBJ2-3,NA,TRBV6-2/TRBV6-3,CASSPLGRTTDTQYF,TGTGCCAGCAGCCCCTTGGGGAGGACCACAGATACGCAGTATTTT
NA,TRBJ2-7,NA,TRBV15,CATSMEGGSYEQYF,TGTGCCACCAGCATGGAGGGGGGTTCCTACGAGCAGTACTTC
TRBD1,TRBJ1-2,NA,TRBV24-1,CATSAGGLDYGYTF,TGTGCCACCAGTGCAGGGGGCTTAGACTATGGCTACACCTTC
NA,TRBJ2-2,NA,TRBV18,CASSPTTANTGELFF,TGTGCCAGCTCACCCACGACAGCGAACACCGGGGAGCTGTTTTTT
NA,TRBJ1-5,NA,TRBV6-1,CASSEARGGNNQPQHF,TGTGCCAGCAGTGAAGCGCGCGGGGGTAACAATCAGCCCCAGCATTTT
NA,TRBJ1-2,NA,TRBV12-3/TRBV12-4,CASSPRPYGYTF,TGTGCCAGCAGCCCACGTCCCTATGGCTACACCTTC
NA,TRBJ2-3,NA,TRBV25-1,CASRGGTEQDTQYF,TGTGCCAGCAGGGGGGGGACAGAACAAGATACGCAGTATTTT
TRBD2,TRBJ2-2,once,TRBV5-1,CASSALADRTGELFF,TGCGCCAGCAGCGCACTAGCGGATCGCACCGGGGAGCTGTTTTTT
NA,TRBJ1-2,NA,TRBV18,CASSGDGYTF,TGTGCCAGCTCAGGGGATGGCTACACCTTC
NA,TRBJ1-3,NA,TRBV7-9,CASSSFISGGNTIYF,TGTGCCAGCAGCTCCTTTATATCGGGGGGAAACACCATATATTTT
TRBD2,TRBJ2-1,NA,TRBV28,CASSGPGTTDNEQFF,TGTGCCAGCAGTGGCCCCGGGACTACTGACAATGAGCAGTTCTTC
NA,TRBJ1-6,NA,TRBV7-2,CASSYTRDSPLHF,TGTGCCAGCAGCTATACCAGGGATTCACCCCTCCACTTT
NA,TRBJ1-4,once,TRBV11-2,CASSRTVEAGVNEKLFF,TGTGCCAGCAGCCGCACGGTAGAGGCAGGGGTTAATGAAAAACTGTTTTTT
NA,TRBJ2-3,once,TRBV21-1,CASSSPTSGRVADTQYF,TGTGCCAGCAGCTCTCCAACTAGCGGGAGAGTAGCAGATACGCAGTATTTT
TRBD2,TRBJ2-3,NA,TRBV9,CASSVGVAGVSTDTQYF,TGTGCCAGCAGCGTAGGGGTAGCGGGAGTAAGTACAGATACGCAGTATTTT
NA,TRBJ2-2,NA,TRBV27,CASRDTNTGELFF,TGTGCCAGCAGGGACACAAACACCGGGGAGCTGTTTTTT
NA,TRBJ1-2,NA,TRBV18,CASSPGTSNYGYTF,TGTGCCAGCTCACCAGGCACATCTAACTATGGCTACACCTTC
TRBD1,TRBJ1-1,NA,TRBV10-2,CASSGAGGDTEAFF,TGCGCCAGCAGTGGCGCAGGGGGTGACACTGAAGCTTTCTTT
NA,TRBJ1-1,NA,TRBV30,CAWRKSMNTEAFF,TGTGCCTGGAGGAAGAGTATGAACACTGAAGCTTTCTTT
NA,TRBJ1-3,few,TRBV5-1,CASSLNGFSPGNTIYF,TGCGCCAGCAGCTTAAACGGCTTTTCCCCTGGAAACACCATATATTTT
NA,TRBJ1-1,NA,TRBV5-1,CASGEGQGRYTEAFF,TGCGCCAGCGGGGAAGGGCAGGGTAGATACACTGAAGCTTTCTTT
TRBD1,TRBJ1-1,NA,TRBV6-6,CASMKGQGTMNTEAFF,TGTGCCAGCATGAAGGGACAGGGGACCATGAACACTGAAGCTTTCTTT
NA,TRBJ2-1,NA,TRBV7-6,CASSLAVSFHNEQFF,TGTGCCAGCAGCTTAGCGGTGTCCTTCCACAATGAGCAGTTCTTC
TRBD1,TRBJ2-3,once,TRBV5-4,CASRPGTGSTDTQYF,TGTGCCAGCAGACCGGGGACAGGAAGCACAGATACGCAGTATTTT
TRBD2,TRBJ2-2,NA,TRBV29-1,CSVEGTSATNTGELFF,TGCAGCGTTGAAGGGACTAGCGCCACGAACACCGGGGAGCTGTTTTTT